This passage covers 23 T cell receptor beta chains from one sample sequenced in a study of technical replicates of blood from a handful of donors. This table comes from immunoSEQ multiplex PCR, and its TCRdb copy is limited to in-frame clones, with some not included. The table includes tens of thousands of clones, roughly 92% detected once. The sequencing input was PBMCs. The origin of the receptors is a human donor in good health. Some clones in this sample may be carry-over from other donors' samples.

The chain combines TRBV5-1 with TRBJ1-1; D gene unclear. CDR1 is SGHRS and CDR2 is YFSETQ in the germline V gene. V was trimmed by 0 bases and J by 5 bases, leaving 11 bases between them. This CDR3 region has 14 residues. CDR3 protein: CASSLDGSRTEAFF. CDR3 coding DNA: TGCGCCAGCAGCTTGGACGGGTCCCGAACTGAAGCTTTCTTT.

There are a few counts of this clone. In DNA form, the CDR3 reads TGTGCCAGCAGCTCCGTCAGGGGTAACTACGAGCAGTACTTC. It specifies CASSSVRGNYEQYF. The chain couples TRBV7-9 to TRBJ2-7; TRBD1 is a possible D gene (6 bases). In germline, CDR1 is SEHNR, CDR2 FQNEAQ (reference sequence). V gave up 4 bases and J gave up 3 bases, with 13 bases separating them. The CDR3 contains 14 residues.

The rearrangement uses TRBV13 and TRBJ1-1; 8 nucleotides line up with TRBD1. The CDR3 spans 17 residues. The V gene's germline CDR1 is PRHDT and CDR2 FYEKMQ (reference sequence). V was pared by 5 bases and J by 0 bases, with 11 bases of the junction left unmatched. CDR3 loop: CASSAITGGTMNTEAFF. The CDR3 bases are TGTGCCAGCAGCGCAATTACAGGGGGGACGATGAACACTGAAGCTTTCTTT.

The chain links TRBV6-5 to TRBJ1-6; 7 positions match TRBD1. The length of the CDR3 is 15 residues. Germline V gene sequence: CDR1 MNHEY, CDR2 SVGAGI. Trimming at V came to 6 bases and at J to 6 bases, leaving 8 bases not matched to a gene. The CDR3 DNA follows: TGTGCCAGCAGAAGACAGGGCAATACTAATTCACCCCTCCACTTT. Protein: CASRRQGNTNSPLHF.

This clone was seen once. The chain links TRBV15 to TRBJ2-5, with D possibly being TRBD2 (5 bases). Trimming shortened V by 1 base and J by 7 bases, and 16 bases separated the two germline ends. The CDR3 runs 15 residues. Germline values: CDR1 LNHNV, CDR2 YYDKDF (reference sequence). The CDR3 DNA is TGTGCCACCAGCAGAGCTTCGGGAATAAGCGTGACCCAGTACTTC. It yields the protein CATSRASGISVTQYF.

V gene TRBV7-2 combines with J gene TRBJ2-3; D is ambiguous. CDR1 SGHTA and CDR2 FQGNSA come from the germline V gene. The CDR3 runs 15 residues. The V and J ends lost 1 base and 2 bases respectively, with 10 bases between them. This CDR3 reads CASSLVVASTDTQYF. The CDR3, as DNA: TGTGCCAGCAGCTTAGTAGTAGCTTCCACAGATACGCAGTATTTT. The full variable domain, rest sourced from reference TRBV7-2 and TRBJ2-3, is GAGVSQSPSNKVTEKGKDVELRCDPISGHTALYWYRQSLGQGLEFLIYFQGNSAPDKSGLPSDRFSAERTGGSVSTLTIQRTQQEDSAVYLCASSLVVASTDTQYFGPGTRLTVL.

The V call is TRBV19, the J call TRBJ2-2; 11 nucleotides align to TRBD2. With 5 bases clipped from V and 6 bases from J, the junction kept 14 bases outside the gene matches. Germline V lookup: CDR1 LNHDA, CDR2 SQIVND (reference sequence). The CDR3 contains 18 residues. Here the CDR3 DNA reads TGTGCCAGTAGTCCCCGAGGTAGCGGGAGGGCCTTTCCCGGGGAGCTGTTTTTT. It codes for CASSPRGSGRAFPGELFF.

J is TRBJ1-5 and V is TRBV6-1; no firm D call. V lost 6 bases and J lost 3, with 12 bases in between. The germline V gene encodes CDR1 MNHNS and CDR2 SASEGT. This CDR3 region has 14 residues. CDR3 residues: CASSRDTDNQPQHF. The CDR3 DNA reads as TGTGCCAGCAGCCGTGACACAGACAATCAGCCCCAGCATTTT.

This CDR3 is CASGGGPYEQYF. The CDR3 DNA reads TGTGCCAGCGGGGGAGGGCCCTACGAGCAGTACTTC. This chain connects TRBV6-5 to TRBJ2-7, with 7 nucleotides matching TRBD2. Trimming took 8 bases from V and 2 from J; bases not matched to a gene: 3. The CDR3 spans 12 residues. Germline CDR1 and CDR2: MNHEY and SVGAGI.

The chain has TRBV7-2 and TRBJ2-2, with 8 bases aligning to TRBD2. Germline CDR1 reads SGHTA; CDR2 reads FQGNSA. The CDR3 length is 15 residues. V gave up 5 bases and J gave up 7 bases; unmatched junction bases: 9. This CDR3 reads CASSPAGTSGGELFF. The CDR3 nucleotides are TGTGCCAGCAGCCCAGCCGGGACTAGTGGCGGGGAGCTGTTTTTT.

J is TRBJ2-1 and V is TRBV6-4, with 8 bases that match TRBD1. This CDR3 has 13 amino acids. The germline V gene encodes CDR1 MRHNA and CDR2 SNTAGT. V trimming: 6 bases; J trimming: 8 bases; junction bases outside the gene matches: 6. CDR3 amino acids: CASSADRADEQFF. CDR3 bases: TGTGCCAGCAGCGCGGACAGGGCCGATGAGCAGTTCTTC.

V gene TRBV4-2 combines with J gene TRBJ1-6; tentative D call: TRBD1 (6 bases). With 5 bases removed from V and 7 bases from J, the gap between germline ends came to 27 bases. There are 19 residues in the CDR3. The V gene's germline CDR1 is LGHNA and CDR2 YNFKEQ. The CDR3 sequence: CASSYLASRGRGGNSPLHF. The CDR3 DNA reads TGTGCCAGCAGCTACCTGGCTTCAAGGGGGAGGGGCGGGAATTCACCCCTCCACTTT.

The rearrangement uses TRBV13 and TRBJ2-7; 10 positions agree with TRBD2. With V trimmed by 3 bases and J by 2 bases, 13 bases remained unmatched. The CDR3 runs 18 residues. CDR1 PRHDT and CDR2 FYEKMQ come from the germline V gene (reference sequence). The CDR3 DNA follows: TGTGCCAGCAGCTTCCATTCCCTTAGCGGGAGGATCCCCTACGAGCAGTACTTC. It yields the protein CASSFHSLSGRIPYEQYF.

The CDR3 DNA follows: TGTGCCATCAGTGATTCGAGAGGCCCGGGGGAAGCTTTCTTT. As protein: CAISDSRGPGEAFF. The V call is TRBV10-3, the J call TRBJ1-1, with unresolved D. Trimming cost V 3 bases and J 8 bases, with 16 bases left between them. Germline-derived CDR1 and CDR2 are ENHRY and SYGVKD. The CDR3 is 14 amino acids.

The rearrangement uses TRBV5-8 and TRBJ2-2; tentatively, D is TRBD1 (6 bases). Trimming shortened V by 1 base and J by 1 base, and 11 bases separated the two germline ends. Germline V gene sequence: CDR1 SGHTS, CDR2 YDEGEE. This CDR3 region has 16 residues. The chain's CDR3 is CASSLRGTQNTGELFF. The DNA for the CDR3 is TGTGCCAGCAGCTTGCGAGGGACACAGAACACCGGGGAGCTGTTTTTT.

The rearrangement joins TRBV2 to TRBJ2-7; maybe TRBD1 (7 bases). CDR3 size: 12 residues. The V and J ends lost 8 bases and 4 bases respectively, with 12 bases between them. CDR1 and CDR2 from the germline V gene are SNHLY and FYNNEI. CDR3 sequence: CASWQGGYEQYF. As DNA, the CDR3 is TGTGCCAGCTGGCAGGGGGGATACGAGCAGTACTTC.

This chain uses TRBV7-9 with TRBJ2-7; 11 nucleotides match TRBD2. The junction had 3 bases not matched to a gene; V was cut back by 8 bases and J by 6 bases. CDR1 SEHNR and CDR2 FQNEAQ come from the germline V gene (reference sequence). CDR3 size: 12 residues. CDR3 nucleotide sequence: TGTGCCAGCGGGACTAGCGGTTTCGAGCAGTACTTC. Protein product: CASGTSGFEQYF.

As DNA, the CDR3 is TGTGCCAGCAGTATTGACAGGACTGGGGGCACTGAAGCTTTCTTT. Its translation is CASSIDRTGGTEAFF. The chain links TRBV27 to TRBJ1-1, with D possibly matching TRBD1 (6 bases). The CDR3 runs to 15 residues. CDR1 and CDR2 from the germline V gene are MNHEY and SMNVEV (reference sequence). Between the trimmed V and J ends, which lost 5 bases and 4 bases, there was a span of 17 bases.

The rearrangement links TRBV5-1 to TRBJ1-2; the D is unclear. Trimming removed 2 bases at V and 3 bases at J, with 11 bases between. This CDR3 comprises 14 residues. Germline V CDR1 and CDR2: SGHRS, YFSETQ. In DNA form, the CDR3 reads TGCGCCAGCAGCTTTCGGGGTGCGGACTATGGCTACACCTTC. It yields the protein CASSFRGADYGYTF.

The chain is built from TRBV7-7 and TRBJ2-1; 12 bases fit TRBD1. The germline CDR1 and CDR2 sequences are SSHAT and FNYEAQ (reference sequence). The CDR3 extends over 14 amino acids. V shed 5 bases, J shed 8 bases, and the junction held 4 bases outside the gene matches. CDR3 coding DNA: TGTGCCAGCAGCCTGGGACAGGGGGCATATGAGCAGTTCTTC. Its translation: CASSLGQGAYEQFF.

DNA of the CDR3: TGTGCCAGCAGCTTGGCCGTCAGATCCTATGGCTACACCTTC. The encoded protein is CASSLAVRSYGYTF. The chain combines TRBV5-4 with TRBJ1-2; D unclear. The CDR3 has 14 amino acids. Trimming cost V 0 bases and J 4 bases, with 10 bases left between them. Germline CDR1 is SGHNT and CDR2 is YYREEE (reference sequence).

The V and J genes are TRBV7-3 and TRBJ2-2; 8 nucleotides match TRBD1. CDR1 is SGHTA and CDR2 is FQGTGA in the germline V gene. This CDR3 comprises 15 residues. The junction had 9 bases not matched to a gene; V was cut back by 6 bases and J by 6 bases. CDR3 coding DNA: TGTGCCAGCAGTCTGGACAGGGTAAGTCCCGGGGAGCTGTTTTTT. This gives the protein CASSLDRVSPGELFF.

CDR3: CASSLDAVQYF. The CDR3, as DNA: TGTGCCAGCAGCTTGGATGCGGTGCAGTATTTT. V gene TRBV5-4 combines with J gene TRBJ2-3; D uncertain. Looked up from germline, CDR1 is SGHNT and CDR2 is YYREEE (reference sequence). The CDR3 sequence is 11 residues long. V lost 0 bases and J lost 11, with 7 bases in between.